Listed below are T cell receptor beta chains from one sample, sequenced in a study of tumor-infiltrating lymphocytes in primary liver carcinoma. TCRdb re-derived calls from the multiplex PCR reads in MiXCR, one entry per CDR3 protein. The table records 310,000 or so distinct CDR3 sequences, about 50% of them present only once. Sequenced sample: peripheral blood. The receptors shown here come from a woman younger than 45 with primary liver carcinoma and hepatitis B virus infection. Each CDR3 is given without its conserved first and last residue. A D gene is named only where the DNA matches it firmly.

V,D,CDR3
TRBV11-2,-,ASNLDLAGIQY
TRBV11-2,-,ASGSYDYEQY
TRBV28,-,AGSTGKPKAF
TRBV4-3,-,ASSQDGMETQY
TRBV4-3,-,ASSQVVTDLMGETQY
TRBV28,-,AATSKRNSPLH
TRBV4-2,-,ASSQAGVGTEQY
TRBV30,-,AWSRTNQETQY
TRBV29-1,-,SVHPGGSLYNEQF
TRBV10-3,TRBD2,AISELGTSYEQY
TRBV5-1,-,ASSPRNSGASVLT
TRBV13,TRBD1,ASRSTDRELF
TRBV6-5,TRBD1,ASSFTGGGDTEAF
TRBV6-2/TRBV6-3,-,ASSPGLGAYNEHF
TRBV18,-,ASSSINPGTGANVLT
TRBV12-3/TRBV12-4,TRBD1,ASTFGTEVETQY
TRBV29-1,TRBD2,SVPGTSGLPY
TRBV11-3,-,ASSLNTNEQF
TRBV6-1,-,ASSEEGPSGNQPQH
TRBV12-3/TRBV12-4,-,ASSYRANINTEAF
TRBV6-2/TRBV6-3,TRBD2,ASSGSGSSTNEQF
TRBV7-8,-,ASSYHGGETQY
TRBV5-6,-,ANSLMRWGTQGEEQY
TRBV10-3,-,AIKDLEETQY
TRBV12-5,-,ASGLQKDEQF
TRBV5-6,TRBD1,VSSLTGRGPLGEPQH
TRBV30,TRBD2,AWKERLAGKGAKDIQY
TRBV7-8,-,ASSFLENPSYEQY
TRBV11-2,-,ASGYMGGNYGYT
TRBV6-6,-,VSRASSYNSPLH
TRBV11-3,-,AGSPQTQTDTQY
TRBV11-2,TRBD1,ANSKQGAGQETQY
TRBV6-5,-,ASSYSGRGYT
TRBV12-3/TRBV12-4,-,ASRLGGTQY
TRBV5-1,TRBD1,ASSRRGQAYNEQF
TRBV4-2,-,TSSQFSEYQPQH
TRBV6-5,-,ASMEGARGIQY
TRBV5-1,TRBD1,ACSLVRGQIDEQF
TRBV6-2/TRBV6-3,-,ASPPWWKAPYGYT
TRBV11-2,-,VSSLILSGNTIY
TRBV30,TRBD1,AWSPGGQPQH
TRBV11-3,-,ASSLYRLAGELF
TRBV11-1,-,ASSFPRVGNTEAF
TRBV11-2,TRBD1,ASSTRTGINEKLF
TRBV6-6,TRBD2,ASSLYSGRTSSDTQY
TRBV11-2,-,ASSLVARDWGTQY
TRBV6-1,-,AIMTYEQY
TRBV10-3,TRBD1,AISPRQGTDDEQF
TRBV4-1,-,ACSQEERVNTEAF
TRBV11-2,TRBD2,ASSSSGLSYEQF
TRBV4-2,-,ASSQSLFHPEGTGEQY
TRBV6-1,-,ASSEALNEQF
TRBV11-3,-,ASSPTGGMGSGANVLT
TRBV12-3/TRBV12-4,-,VSSPGAGFYEQY